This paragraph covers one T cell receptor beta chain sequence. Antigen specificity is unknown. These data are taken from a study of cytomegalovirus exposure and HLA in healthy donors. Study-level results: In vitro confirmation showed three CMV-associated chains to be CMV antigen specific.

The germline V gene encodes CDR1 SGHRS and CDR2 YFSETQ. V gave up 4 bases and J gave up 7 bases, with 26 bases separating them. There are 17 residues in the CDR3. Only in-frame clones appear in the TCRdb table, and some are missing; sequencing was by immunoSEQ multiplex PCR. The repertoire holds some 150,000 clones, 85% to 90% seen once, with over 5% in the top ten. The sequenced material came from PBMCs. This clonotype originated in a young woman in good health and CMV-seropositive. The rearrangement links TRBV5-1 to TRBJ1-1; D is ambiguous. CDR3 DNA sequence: TGCGCCAGCAGCCCATCGTACCGAGGAATGTTGCTGGATGAAGCTTTCTTT. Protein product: CASSPSYRGMLLDEAFF.